The rows below give T cell receptor beta chains drawn from one sample of a study of OX40 agonist ivuxolimab in advanced cancers. The method was immunoSEQ multiplex PCR; TCRdb's version includes in-frame clones alone and lacks a portion of them. Here the sample spans around 100,000 clones, 85% to 95% being singletons. The sequencing here drew on CD4+ or CD8+ T cells sorted from blood, taken in a trial of the OX40 agonist ivuxolimab. All receptors come from an adult with an advanced solid tumor such as melanoma, head and neck, liver or kidney cancer. Each CDR3 is given with its conserved first and last residue. The D gene is left open where the match is weak. Some rows have no size entry. The others give once, few or many, or a class for an expanded clone.

TRBJ2-3	few	-	TRBV6-5	TGTGCCAGCAAAGGGGACGGCACAGATACGCAGTATTTT	CASKGDGTDTQYF
TRBJ2-7	once	-	TRBV5-1	TGCGCCAGCAGCTTGAGGGACCTACGCGAGCAGTACTTC	CASSLRDLREQYF
TRBJ2-5	-	-	TRBV4-2	TGTGCCAGCAGCCAAAGTGAAGGGGAGACCCAGTACTTC	CASSQSEGETQYF
TRBJ2-7	-	-	TRBV6-6	TGTGCCAGCAGTTACATGATCGTCAGGGGACCGGACGAGCAGTACTTC	CASSYMIVRGPDEQYF
TRBJ2-5	-	-	TRBV7-2	TGTGCCAGCAGCTTCGACCCACGAGGGCGAGAGACCCAGTACTTC	CASSFDPRGRETQYF
TRBJ2-7	-	-	TRBV7-3	TGTGCCAGCAGCTTATCCAAGGGCCCCTCCTACGAGCAGTACTTC	CASSLSKGPSYEQYF
TRBJ2-3	-	TRBD2	TRBV4-2	TGTGCCAGCAGCCGCCAACTAGCGTTGAGCACAGATACGCAGTATTTT	CASSRQLALSTDTQYF
TRBJ2-2	-	-	TRBV7-9	TGTGCCAGCAGCTTAGATAGCACCGGGGAGCTGTTTTTT	CASSLDSTGELFF
TRBJ2-7	once	TRBD2	TRBV19	TGTGCCAGTAGTATAAACGGGAGGTCTCAAAACGAGCAGTACTTC	CASSINGRSQNEQYF
TRBJ1-4	-	TRBD1	TRBV10-3	TGTGCCATCAGCCCGGGACAGTCAAATGAAAAACTGTTTTTT	CAISPGQSNEKLFF
TRBJ2-3	-	TRBD1	TRBV30	TGTGCCTGGCAATCCAGGGGGCGGTTCACAGATACGCAGTATTTT	CAWQSRGRFTDTQYF
TRBJ2-7	once	-	TRBV28	TGTGCCAGCAGGCGTCAGACTTACGAGCAGTACTTC	CASRRQTYEQYF
TRBJ2-1	-	TRBD2	TRBV5-1	TGCGCCAGCAGCTTGGGAGGAGGAAGCGGGAAGAGCTCCTACAATGAGCAGTTCTTC	CASSLGGGSGKSSYNEQFF
TRBJ2-3	-	-	TRBV7-2	TGTGCCAGCAGCTTAGCAAGGAGCACAGATACGCAGTATTTT	CASSLARSTDTQYF
TRBJ1-1	-	TRBD1	TRBV11-1	TGTGCCAGCAGCTTAGGGGACAGGACGAACACTGAAGCTTTCTTT	CASSLGDRTNTEAFF
TRBJ1-1	-	-	TRBV29-1	TGCAGCGTTGAAAATCAGAGAGATGAAGCTTTCTTT	CSVENQRDEAFF
TRBJ1-1	-	TRBD1	TRBV27	TGTGCCAGCAGTTTACCGGACAGGGAGAACACTGAAGCTTTCTTT	CASSLPDRENTEAFF
TRBJ2-7	once	-	TRBV7-6	TGTGCCAGCAGCTTAGGGACGGGAACCTACGAGCAGTACTTC	CASSLGTGTYEQYF
TRBJ2-7	-	TRBD2	TRBV10-3	TGTGCCATCAGTGAGCGACTAGCGGGCCTCTCCTACGAGCAGTACTTC	CAISERLAGLSYEQYF
TRBJ1-4	-	-	TRBV28	TGTGCCAGCAGTTTAGAGGTTTTAGGGGTCGAACTGTTTTTT	CASSLEVLGVELFF
TRBJ1-5	-	TRBD1	TRBV6-6	TGTGCCAGCAGTGCACAGGGGCGGCAGCCCCAGCATTTT	CASSAQGRQPQHF
TRBJ1-1	-	-	TRBV28	TGTGCCAGCAGTTTTCTCACTGAAGCTTTCTTT	CASSFLTEAFF
TRBJ2-1	-	-	TRBV18	TGTGCCAGCTCACCACGGACTCTCGATGAGCAGTTCTTC	CASSPRTLDEQFF
TRBJ1-2	-	-	TRBV7-2	TGTGCCAGCAGCTTAGCTAAGGGACCCAACTATGGCTACACCTTC	CASSLAKGPNYGYTF
TRBJ2-1	once	-	TRBV28	TGTGCCAGCATGAAAGGGGGAGTGCGGAATGAGCAGTTCTTC	CASMKGGVRNEQFF
TRBJ1-5	-	-	TRBV27	TGTGCCAGCAGGGGAAGGAATAGCAATCAGCCCCAGCATTTT	CASRGRNSNQPQHF
TRBJ2-3	once	-	TRBV27	TGTGCCAGCAGTCCTGCGACCCAGAATACGCAGTATTTT	CASSPATQNTQYF
TRBJ2-5	-	-	TRBV5-6	TGTGCCAGCAGCTTGAGGGAGACCCAGTACTTC	CASSLRETQYF
TRBJ1-1	few	TRBD1	TRBV7-2	TGTGCCAGCAGCTGGGACAGGAACACTGAAGCTTTCTTT	CASSWDRNTEAFF
TRBJ2-1	-	-	TRBV28	TGTGCCAGCAGTCCCGGACAGCCCTACAATGAGCAGTTCTTC	CASSPGQPYNEQFF
TRBJ2-5	-	-	TRBV5-4	TGTGCCAGCAGCTCGGTGGACAAAGCCGAAGAGACCCAGTACTTC	CASSSVDKAEETQYF
TRBJ2-1	-	-	TRBV6-5	TGTGCCAGCAGTTTCCGACAGGGAGGAATCGATGAGCAGTTCTTC	CASSFRQGGIDEQFF
TRBJ1-1	-	-	TRBV10-3	TGTGCCATCAGTGGGACGGTGAGCACTGAAGCTTTCTTT	CAISGTVSTEAFF
TRBJ2-1	once	-	TRBV5-1	TGCGCCAGCAGCTTTCAACAGGGTACGGATGAGCAGTTCTTC	CASSFQQGTDEQFF
TRBJ2-7	-	TRBD2	TRBV11-1	TGTGCCAGCAGCTTCGGACTAGCGGGGACATCCTACGAGCAGTACTTC	CASSFGLAGTSYEQYF
TRBJ2-7	-	TRBD2	TRBV28	TGTGCCAGCAGTCACGGTGGTAGCGGGAGTTACGAGCAGTACTTC	CASSHGGSGSYEQYF
TRBJ1-2	-	-	TRBV21-1	TGTGCCAGCAGCACCACCTCCACGGGATTACGGCACGGCTACACCTTC	CASSTTSTGLRHGYTF
TRBJ2-3	-	-	TRBV4-2	TGTGCCAGCAGCCACCCCGGGGGCGACGGAGGGACAGATACGCAGTATTTT	CASSHPGGDGGTDTQYF
TRBJ2-2	-	-	TRBV9	TGTGCCAGCAGCGTAGATCTTGGAAAGAACACCGGGGAGCTGTTTTTT	CASSVDLGKNTGELFF
TRBJ2-3	-	TRBD2	TRBV28	TGTGCCAGCAGTTTCGGGGGGGGTGGACACACAGATACGCAGTATTTT	CASSFGGGGHTDTQYF
TRBJ2-7	-	-	TRBV7-2	TGTGCCAGCAGCTTACAATCTCCCGGCGAGCAGTACTTC	CASSLQSPGEQYF
TRBJ2-3	-	-	TRBV15	TGTGCCACCAGCAGAGCTTATAGTGCAGATACGCAGTATTTT	CATSRAYSADTQYF
TRBJ2-1	-	-	TRBV7-2	TGTGCCAGCAGCTCCCAAGGGACGTACAATGAGCAGTTCTTC	CASSSQGTYNEQFF
TRBJ2-7	-	-	TRBV19	TGTGCCAGTAGCCCTTCGACGCCTAGTTTCTCCTACGAGCAGTACTTC	CASSPSTPSFSYEQYF
TRBJ2-2	-	-	TRBV10-3	TGTGCCATCAGTGAGTCAAAGGCCCCGGCCACCGGGGAGCTGTTTTTT	CAISESKAPATGELFF
TRBJ2-1	-	TRBD2	TRBV7-9	TGTGCCAGCAGCTTATTCAGCGGGAGCTATAATGAGCAGTTCTTC	CASSLFSGSYNEQFF
TRBJ1-1	-	-	TRBV15	TGTGCCACCAGCAGAGATTGGAGACAGAACACTGAAGCTTTCTTT	CATSRDWRQNTEAFF
TRBJ1-1	few	-	TRBV7-6	TGTGCCAGCAGCTTAGGGGGGAGGAACACTGAAGCTTTCTTT	CASSLGGRNTEAFF
TRBJ2-7	-	-	TRBV28	TGTGCCAGCAGTATACTCCTGCGCGAGCAGTACTTC	CASSILLREQYF
TRBJ2-1	-	TRBD2	TRBV28	TGTGCCAGCAGTACCACGATAGCGGGAGGGAGGATCGATGAGCAGTTCTTC	CASSTTIAGGRIDEQFF
TRBJ1-2	-	-	TRBV6-1	TGTGCCAGCGACCCGAATAACTATGGCTACACCTTC	CASDPNNYGYTF
TRBJ1-4	-	-	TRBV7-2	TGTGCCAGCAGCCTGACAGGTACCGGCGGAAAACTGTTTTTT	CASSLTGTGGKLFF
TRBJ1-4	-	-	TRBV6-6	TGTGCCAGCAGTTACGAGGGAGGAACAACTAATGAAAAACTGTTTTTT	CASSYEGGTTNEKLFF
TRBJ1-5	-	-	TRBV7-9	TGTGCCAGCAGCTTAGGCTATAGCAATCAGCCCCAGCATTTT	CASSLGYSNQPQHF
TRBJ2-7	-	-	TRBV4-2	TGTGCCAGCAGCCAAGACGGTGGGGCTGTCGAGCAGTACTTC	CASSQDGGAVEQYF
TRBJ2-1	-	TRBD2	TRBV5-6	TGTGCCAGCAGCTTGGGCGGGGGTGAGCAGTTCTTC	CASSLGGGEQFF
TRBJ2-7	-	TRBD1	TRBV2	TGTGCCAGCAGTGAAAGGGACAGGGGGAACGACGAGCAGTACTTC	CASSERDRGNDEQYF
TRBJ1-1	-	-	TRBV2	TGTGCCAGCAGTACAGGGTTGGCGGGAACTGAAGCTTTCTTT	CASSTGLAGTEAFF